This T cell receptor beta chain emerged from a study of identical twins. Germline CDR1 reads MRHNA; CDR2 reads SNTAGT. Trimming pared 2 bases from V and 5 bases from J, leaving 13 bases between. The CDR3 loop spans 15 amino acids. Study conclusions and caveats: Among beta out-of-frame sequences, excess sharing between twins appeared weaker. For cord blood, abundant beta clonotypes had fewer insertions, unlike memory repertoires, which showed none.

The cDNA had a unique molecular identifier and a template-switch universal primer site. TCRdb itself ran the 5' RACE reads through MiXCR, one entry per CDR3 protein. The table has roughly 290,000 distinct CDR3 sequences, about 8.9% seen once. This clonotype was observed at least ten times. Its specificity is not known. This sample also belongs to another study, concerning yellow fever vaccine responses in identical twins.

The clonotype was recovered from a woman aged 18-35 years in good health. The gene calls are TRBV6-4 and TRBJ2-1, with a weak D call TRBD2 (7 bases). The sequencing sample was made of memory (CD45RO+) T cells sorted from blood. The CDR3 spells CASSDDVGGHNEQFF. CDR3 DNA: TGTGCCAGCAGTGACGATGTCGGGGGGCACAATGAGCAGTTCTTC.